This T cell receptor (beta chain) was identified in a study of blood T cell repertoires in COVID-19. The method was immunoSEQ multiplex PCR; TCRdb's version includes in-frame clones alone and lacks a portion of them. Of about 270,000 clones in the sample, about 89% are singletons; the top ten hold 1.5% to 2%. The CDR3 spans 17 residues. The germline V gene encodes CDR1 SGHKS and CDR2 YYEKEE (reference sequence). Trimming removed 4 bases at V and 1 base at J, with 17 bases between. The sequence derives from a woman between 55 and 75 years old who had recovered from COVID-19. Input material: peripheral blood. The chain employs TRBV5-5 and TRBJ2-2, with TRBD1 as a possible D gene (6 bases). DNA for the CDR3: TGTGCCAGCAGCCCCCGAAGGGCACAGGGGAACACCGGGGAGCTGTTTTTT. Protein: CASSPRRAQGNTGELFF.